This T cell receptor beta chain was obtained from a study of shared T cell receptors in the human thymus. Clones were read by immunoSEQ multiplex PCR, and TCRdb kept only the in-frame ones, dropping some. The sample lists 550,000 to 800,000 clones; 80% to 90% were seen once. These records were also assigned to another study, of human thymus T cells. That paper notes: Having corrective surgery for congenital heart defects, healthy Finnish infants were the ones who donated. Obtained as resections during corrective heart surgery, the thymus tissue was then studied. Thymic repertoires of unrelated individuals were reported in related research to overlap highly.

The source material was thymocytes. The TCR was taken from a girl under three years old with a congenital heart defect.

The CDR3 DNA reads as TGTGCCAGCAGCGCCAGACAGGGTGACAATTCACCCCTCCACTTT. It codes for CASSARQGDNSPLHF. The chain couples TRBV11-2 to TRBJ1-6; 7 nucleotides align to TRBD1. Germline CDR1 is SGHAT and CDR2 is FQNNGV. The CDR3 totals 15 residues. The junction had 8 bases not matched to a gene; V was cut back by 5 bases and J by 7 bases.